This entry lists 2 T cell receptor beta chains sequenced from one sample in a study of shared clonotypes between healthy human individuals. Naive CD8 cells lacked CD45RO, underwent positive selection for CCR7 and left out terminally differentiated effector memory CD45RA+ cells. The assay was immunoSEQ multiplex PCR, and TCRdb's table has in-frame clones only and misses some. Among under 2,000,000 clones listed, 85% to 95% were seen once. Specimen: naive CD8+ T cells sorted from blood. These receptors all stem from a young man in good health.

V gene TRBV10-2 combines with J gene TRBJ2-1, with D maybe TRBD2 (6 bases). CDR3 length: 17 amino acids. CDR1 and CDR2 (germline): WSHSY, SAAADI. V was clipped by 0 bases and J by 3 bases, with 15 bases between them. The CDR3 nucleotides read TGCGCCAGCAGTGAGTCCTCAAGACTAGACTACTACAATGAGCAGTTCTTC. It codes for CASSESSRLDYYNEQFF.

This chain links TRBV7-9 with TRBJ2-1; TRBD2 aligns across 11 bases. This CDR3 contains 16 residues. V shed 3 bases, J shed 8 bases, and the junction held 9 bases outside the gene matches. The germline gives CDR1 SEHNR, CDR2 FQNEAQ (reference sequence). CDR3 nucleotide sequence: TGTGCCAGCAGCTTTAAACTAGCGGGAGAGGACGATGAGCAGTTCTTC. Translation gives CASSFKLAGEDDEQFF.